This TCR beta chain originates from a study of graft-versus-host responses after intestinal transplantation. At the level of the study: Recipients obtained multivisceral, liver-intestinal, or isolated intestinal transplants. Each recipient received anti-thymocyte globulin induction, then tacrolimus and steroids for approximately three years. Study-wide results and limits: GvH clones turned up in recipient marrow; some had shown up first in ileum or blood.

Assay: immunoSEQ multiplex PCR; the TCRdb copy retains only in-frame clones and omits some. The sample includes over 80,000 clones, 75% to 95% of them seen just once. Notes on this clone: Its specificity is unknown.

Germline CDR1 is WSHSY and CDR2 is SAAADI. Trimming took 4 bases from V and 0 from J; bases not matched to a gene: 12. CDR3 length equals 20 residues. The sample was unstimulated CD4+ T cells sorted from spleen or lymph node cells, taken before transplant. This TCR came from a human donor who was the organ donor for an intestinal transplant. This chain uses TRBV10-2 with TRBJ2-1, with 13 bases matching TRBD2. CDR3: CASSGGGGLAGFSSYNEQFF. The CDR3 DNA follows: TGCGCCAGCAGTGGGGGCGGGGGACTAGCGGGGTTCAGCTCCTACAATGAGCAGTTCTTC.